Sequencing of this T cell receptor beta chain was carried out in a study of T cell responses to AZD1222 COVID-19 vaccine. The table came from immunoSEQ multiplex PCR; TCRdb's copy has only in-frame clones and leaves some out. The table lists tens of thousands of clones, about nine tenths of them singletons. CDR3 length equals 15 residues. Per the germline V gene, CDR1 is SGHVS and CDR2 is FQNEAQ. V shed 5 bases and J 4 bases; nucleotides not matched to a gene: 7. Concerning this clone itself: Antigen: not known.

Whole-study findings and limits: Following two doses of AZD1222, Spike-specific TCR breadth and depth rose.

Pooled samples include second doses given at about 4 or 12 weeks. The sample here was peripheral blood, taken 28 days after the second AZD1222 dose. The V call is TRBV7-8, the J call TRBJ2-2; 7 bases are a match to TRBD2. This sequence originates from an adult who received the AZD1222 COVID-19 vaccine. DNA for the CDR3: TGTGCCAGCAGCGGGCGGGACTACCCCACCGGGGAGCTGTTTTTT. Translation: CASSGRDYPTGELFF.